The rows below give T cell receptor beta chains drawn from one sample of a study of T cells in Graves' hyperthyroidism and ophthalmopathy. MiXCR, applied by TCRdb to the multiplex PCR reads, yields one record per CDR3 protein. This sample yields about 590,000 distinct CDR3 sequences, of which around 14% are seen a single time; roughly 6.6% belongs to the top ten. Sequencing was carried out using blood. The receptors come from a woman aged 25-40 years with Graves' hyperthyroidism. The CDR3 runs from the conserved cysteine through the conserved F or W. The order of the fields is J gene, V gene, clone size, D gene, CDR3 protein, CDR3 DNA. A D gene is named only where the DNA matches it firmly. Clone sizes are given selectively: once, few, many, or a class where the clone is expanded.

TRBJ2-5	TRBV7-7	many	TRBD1	CASSSPHRDRAGETQYF	TGTGCCAGCAGCTCGCCCCACCGGGACAGGGCGGGAGAGACCCAGTACTTC
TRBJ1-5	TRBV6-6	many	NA	CASSYSADNQPQHF	TGTGCCAGCAGTTACTCGGCAGACAATCAGCCCCAGCATTTT
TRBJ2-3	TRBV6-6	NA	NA	CASSYSREVDTQYF	TGTGCCAGCAGTTACTCACGAGAGGTCGATACGCAGTATTTT
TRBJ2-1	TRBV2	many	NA	CASSGVRSEGVQFF	TGTGCCAGCAGTGGGGTGCGCTCGGAGGGTGTGCAGTTCTTC
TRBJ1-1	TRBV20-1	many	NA	CSALLRAQRGTEAFF	TGCAGTGCTCTTCTGAGGGCCCAGAGAGGAACTGAAGCTTTCTTT
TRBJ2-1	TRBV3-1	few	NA	CASSQIEGNEQFF	TGTGCCAGCAGCCAAATCGAGGGTAATGAGCAGTTCTTC
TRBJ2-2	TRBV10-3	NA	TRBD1	CAISRTGIGTGELFF	TGTGCCATCAGTAGGACAGGGATAGGTACCGGGGAGCTGTTTTTT
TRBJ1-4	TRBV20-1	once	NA	CSADSSTNEKLFF	TGCAGTGCGGACAGCTCAACTAATGAAAAACTGTTTTTT
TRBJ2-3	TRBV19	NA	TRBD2	CASKPRGGTDTQYF	TGTGCCAGTAAACCCCGGGGGGGCACAGATACGCAGTATTTT
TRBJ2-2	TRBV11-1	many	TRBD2	CASSPWTSGRIGELFF	TGTGCCAGCAGCCCATGGACTAGCGGGAGAATCGGGGAGCTGTTTTTT
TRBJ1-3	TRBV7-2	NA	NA	CASSPYVGTIYF	TGTGCCAGCAGCCCCTACGTGGGCACCATATATTTT
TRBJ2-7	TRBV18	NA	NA	CASSQDGSSYEQYF	TGTGCCAGCTCACAGGACGGTAGCTCCTACGAGCAGTACTTC
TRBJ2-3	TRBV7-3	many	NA	CASSLGGTTDTQYF	TGTGCCAGCAGCTTGGGCGGGACCACAGATACGCAGTATTTT
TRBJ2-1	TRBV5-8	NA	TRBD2	CASSLYERVAGGPREQFF	TGTGCCAGCAGCTTGTACGAAAGGGTAGCGGGAGGGCCCCGGGAGCAGTTCTTC
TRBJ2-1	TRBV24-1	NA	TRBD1	CATSDLGTGDNEQFF	TGTGCCACCAGTGATTTGGGGACAGGGGATAATGAGCAGTTCTTC
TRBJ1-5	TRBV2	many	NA	CASTYDSGAGQPQHF	TGTGCCAGCACCTACGACAGTGGGGCCGGTCAGCCCCAGCATTTT
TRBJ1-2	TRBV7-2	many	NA	CASSLVTQGNYGYTF	TGTGCCAGCAGCTTAGTAACGCAGGGGAACTATGGCTACACCTTC
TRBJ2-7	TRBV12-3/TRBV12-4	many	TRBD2	CASMGIYSGRGYEQYF	TGTGCCAGCATGGGGATCTACAGCGGGAGAGGATACGAGCAGTACTTC
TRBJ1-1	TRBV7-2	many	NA	CASSLGGLITEAFF	TGTGCCAGCAGCTTAGGGGGGTTAATCACTGAAGCTTTCTTT
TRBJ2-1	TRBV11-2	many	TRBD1	CASSFAGQGSNEQFF	TGTGCCAGCAGCTTCGCCGGACAGGGAAGCAATGAGCAGTTCTTC
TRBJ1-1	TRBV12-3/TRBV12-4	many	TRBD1	CASGDRGGLNEAFF	TGTGCCAGTGGGGACAGGGGGGGTCTGAATGAAGCTTTCTTT
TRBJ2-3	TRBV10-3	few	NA	CAISGAGTSTDTQYF	TGTGCCATCAGTGGGGCGGGAACTAGCACAGATACGCAGTATTTT
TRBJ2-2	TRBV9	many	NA	CASNPDIGGAGNTGELFF	TGTGCCAGCAACCCTGATATAGGGGGGGCAGGGAACACCGGGGAGCTGTTTTTT
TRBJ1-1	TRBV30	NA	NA	CAWSRGGYTEAFF	TGTGCCTGGAGTAGAGGGGGGTACACTGAAGCTTTCTTT
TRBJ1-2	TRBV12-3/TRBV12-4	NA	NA	CASSRSWSDYGYTF	TGTGCCAGCAGCAGGTCTTGGTCCGATTATGGCTACACCTTC
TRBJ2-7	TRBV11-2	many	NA	CASSFPGDPVGEQYF	TGTGCCAGCAGCTTCCCTGGAGACCCTGTGGGTGAGCAGTACTTC
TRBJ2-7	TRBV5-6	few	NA	CASSKGGLSTYEQYF	TGTGCCAGTAGTAAGGGGGGATTATCCACCTACGAGCAGTACTTC
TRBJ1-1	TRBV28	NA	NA	CASSLKGSGAFF	TGTGCCAGCAGTTTAAAGGGAAGTGGAGCTTTCTTT
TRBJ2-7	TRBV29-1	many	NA	CSVRTASSYEQYF	TGCAGCGTTCGGACAGCGAGCTCCTACGAGCAGTACTTC
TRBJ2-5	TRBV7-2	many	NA	CASSLSWGPYQETQYF	TGTGCCAGCAGCTTAAGTTGGGGGCCGTACCAAGAGACCCAGTACTTC
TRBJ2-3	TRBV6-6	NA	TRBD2	CASSYHLTSGRVVADTQYF	TGTGCCAGCAGTTACCACCTGACTAGCGGGAGGGTCGTGGCAGATACGCAGTATTTT
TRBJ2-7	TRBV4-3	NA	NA	CASSQVAGQTSYEQYF	TGCGCCAGCAGCCAAGTCGCAGGGCAAACTTCCTACGAGCAGTACTTC
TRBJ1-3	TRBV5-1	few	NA	CASRRPPGNTIYF	TGCGCCAGCAGGAGGCCCCCGGGAAACACCATATATTTT
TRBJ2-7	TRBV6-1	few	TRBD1	CAPKGAVYYEQYF	TGTGCCCCTAAGGGGGCGGTTTACTACGAGCAGTACTTC
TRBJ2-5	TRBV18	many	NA	CASSPMGGETQYF	TGTGCCAGCTCACCGATGGGGGGAGAGACCCAGTACTTC
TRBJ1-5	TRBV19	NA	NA	CASSKQETADSNQPQHF	TGTGCCAGTAGTAAGCAGGAGACAGCTGATAGCAATCAGCCCCAGCATTTT
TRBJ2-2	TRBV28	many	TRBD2	CASRSGGLAGRRDTGELFF	TGTGCCAGCAGATCCGGGGGACTAGCGGGACGAAGGGACACCGGGGAGCTGTTTTTT
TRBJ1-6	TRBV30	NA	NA	CAWKYRESSYNSPLHF	TGTGCCTGGAAGTATCGTGAAAGCTCCTATAATTCACCCCTCCACTTT
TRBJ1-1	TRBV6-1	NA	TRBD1	CASSRMTGVFTEAFF	TGTGCCAGCAGTAGAATGACAGGGGTTTTCACTGAAGCTTTCTTT
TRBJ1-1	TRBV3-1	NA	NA	CASSQAPGRKNTEAFF	TGCGCCAGCAGCCAAGCCCCGGGACGGAAGAACACTGAAGCTTTCTTT
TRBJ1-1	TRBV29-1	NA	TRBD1	CSPDRGPLQNTEAFF	TGCAGCCCGGACAGGGGGCCTTTACAGAACACTGAAGCTTTCTTT
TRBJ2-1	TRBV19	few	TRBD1	CASSPTAGTGGHEQFF	TGTGCCAGTAGTCCTACAGCCGGGACAGGAGGCCATGAGCAGTTCTTC
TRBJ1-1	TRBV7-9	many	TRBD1	CASSLRTGGLAFF	TGTGCCAGCAGCTTACGGACAGGGGGCTTAGCTTTCTTT
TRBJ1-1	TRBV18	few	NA	CASSSGSTMNTEAFF	TGTGCCAGCTCATCGGGGTCAACCATGAACACTGAAGCTTTCTTT
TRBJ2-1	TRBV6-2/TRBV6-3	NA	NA	CASSVSRGSYNEQFF	TGTGCCAGCAGTGTTTCGCGGGGTTCCTACAATGAGCAGTTCTTC
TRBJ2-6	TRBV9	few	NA	CASSALGSGANVLTF	TGTGCCAGCAGCGCGCTGGGCTCTGGGGCCAACGTCCTGACTTTC
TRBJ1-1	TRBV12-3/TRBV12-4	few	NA	CASSLIFKGSTEAFF	TGTGCCAGCAGTTTAATTTTTAAGGGTAGCACTGAAGCTTTCTTT
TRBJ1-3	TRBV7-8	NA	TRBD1	CASSLFGQGSGNTIYF	TGTGCCAGCAGCTTATTCGGACAGGGATCTGGAAACACCATATATTTT
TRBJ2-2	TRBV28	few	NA	CASSRNRELFF	TGTGCCAGCAGCCGTAACCGGGAGCTGTTTTTT
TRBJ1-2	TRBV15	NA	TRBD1	CATSREVQGAAYTF	TGTGCCACCAGCAGAGAGGTACAGGGGGCAGCCTACACCTTC
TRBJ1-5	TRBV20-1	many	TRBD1	CSAGTGEVNQPQHF	TGCAGTGCTGGGACAGGGGAAGTGAATCAGCCCCAGCATTTT
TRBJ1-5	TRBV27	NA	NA	CASRRGRDGNQPQHF	TGTGCCAGCAGGCGAGGCAGGGACGGCAATCAGCCCCAGCATTTT
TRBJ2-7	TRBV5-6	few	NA	CASSFGQRTHYEQYF	TGTGCCAGCAGCTTCGGACAGCGAACCCACTACGAGCAGTACTTC
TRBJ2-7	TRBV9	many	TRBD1	CASSEGPGGTGMYEQYF	TGTGCCAGCAGCGAGGGTCCCGGTGGGACAGGGATGTACGAGCAGTACTTC
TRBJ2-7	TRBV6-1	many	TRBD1	CASSRGQTYEQYF	TGTGCCAGCAGTCGGGGACAGACCTACGAGCAGTACTTC
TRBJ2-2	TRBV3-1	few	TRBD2	CASSQETTSGDRELFF	TGTGCCAGCAGCCAAGAAACAACTAGCGGGGACCGGGAGCTGTTTTTT
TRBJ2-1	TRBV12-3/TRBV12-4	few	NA	CASRRDGTSYNEQFF	TGTGCCAGCAGACGGGACGGAACCTCCTACAATGAGCAGTTCTTC